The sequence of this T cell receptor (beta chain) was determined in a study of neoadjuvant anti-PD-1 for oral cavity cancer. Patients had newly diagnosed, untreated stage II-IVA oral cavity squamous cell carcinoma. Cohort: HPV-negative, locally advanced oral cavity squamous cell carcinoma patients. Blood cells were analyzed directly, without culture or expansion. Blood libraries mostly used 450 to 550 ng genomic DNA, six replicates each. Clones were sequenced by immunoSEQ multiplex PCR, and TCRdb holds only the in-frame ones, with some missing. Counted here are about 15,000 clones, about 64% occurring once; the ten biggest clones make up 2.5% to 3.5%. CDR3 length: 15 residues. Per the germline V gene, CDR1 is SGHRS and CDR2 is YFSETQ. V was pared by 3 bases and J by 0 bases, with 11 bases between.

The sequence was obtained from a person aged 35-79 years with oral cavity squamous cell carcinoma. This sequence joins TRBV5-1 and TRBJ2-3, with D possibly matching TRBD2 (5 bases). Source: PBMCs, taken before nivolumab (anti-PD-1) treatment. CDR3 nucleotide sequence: TGCGCCAGCAGCTCGGGGAGCGGAAGCACAGATACGCAGTATTTT. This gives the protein CASSSGSGSTDTQYF.